This T cell receptor (beta chain) was sequenced in a study of a mutant IDH1 vaccine in newly diagnosed glioma. CDR1 is MRHNA, CDR2 SNTAGT, per germline. The germline V and J ends were trimmed by 0 bases and 3 bases, with 2 bases remaining between them. The CDR3 has 13 residues. Time point given: week 35, safety follow-up. Each dose of the vaccine consisted of 300 ug of mutant IDH1 20-mer peptide, with topical imiquimod. This clone turned up a few times. Its specificity is not known. Here immunoSEQ multiplex PCR was the method, and the copy in TCRdb shows in-frame clones only, minus some. Among 30,000 to 40,000 clones listed, about 82% were seen once.

The rearrangement joins TRBV6-4 to TRBJ2-2; D is uncertain. Sequenced material: PBMCs, taken from a glioma patient whose treatment included an IDH1 peptide vaccine. The receptor was derived from a man in his forties with glioma. Some clones in this sample may be carry-over from other donors' samples. The CDR3 loop is CASSDSDTGELFF. CDR3 nucleotides: TGTGCCAGCAGTGACTCGGACACCGGGGAGCTGTTTTTT.